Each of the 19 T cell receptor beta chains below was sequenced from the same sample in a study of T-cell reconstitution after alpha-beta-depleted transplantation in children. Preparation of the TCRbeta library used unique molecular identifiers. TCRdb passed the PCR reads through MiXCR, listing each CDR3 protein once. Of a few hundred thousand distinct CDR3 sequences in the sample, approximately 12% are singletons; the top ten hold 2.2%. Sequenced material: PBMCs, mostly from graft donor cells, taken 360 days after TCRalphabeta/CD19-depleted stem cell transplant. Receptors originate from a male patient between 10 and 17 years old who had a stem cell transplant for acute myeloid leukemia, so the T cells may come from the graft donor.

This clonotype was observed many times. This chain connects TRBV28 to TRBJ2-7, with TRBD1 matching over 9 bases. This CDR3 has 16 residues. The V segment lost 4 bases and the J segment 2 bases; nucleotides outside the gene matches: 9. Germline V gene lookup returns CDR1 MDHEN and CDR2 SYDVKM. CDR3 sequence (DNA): TGTGCCAGCAGTTCCCCGGACAGGGGACCTCCCTACGAGCAGTACTTC. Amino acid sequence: CASSSPDRGPPYEQYF.

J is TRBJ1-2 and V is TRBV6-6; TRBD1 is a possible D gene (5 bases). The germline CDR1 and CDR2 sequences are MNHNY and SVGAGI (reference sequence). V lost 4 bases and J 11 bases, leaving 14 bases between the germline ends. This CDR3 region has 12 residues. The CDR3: CASSSLWGMYTF. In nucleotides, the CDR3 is TGTGCCAGCAGTTCCCTCTGGGGGATGTACACCTTC.

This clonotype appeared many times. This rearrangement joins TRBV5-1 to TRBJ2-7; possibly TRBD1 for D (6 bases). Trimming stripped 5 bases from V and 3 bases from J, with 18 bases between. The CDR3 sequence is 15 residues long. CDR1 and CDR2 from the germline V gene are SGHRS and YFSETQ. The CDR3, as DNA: TGCGCCAGCAGTCCGACTTCTGGACAGATCTACGAGCAGTACTTC. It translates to CASSPTSGQIYEQYF.

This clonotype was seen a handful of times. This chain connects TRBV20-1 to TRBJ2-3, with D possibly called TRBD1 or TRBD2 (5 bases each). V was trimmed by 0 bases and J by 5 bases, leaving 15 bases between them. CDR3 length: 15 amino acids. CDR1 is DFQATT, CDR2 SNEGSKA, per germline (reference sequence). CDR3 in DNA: TGCAGTGCTAGAGATGGGACGGCGACTGGAGATACGCAGTATTTT. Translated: CSARDGTATGDTQYF.

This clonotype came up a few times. The CDR3 region is CASSQVLAGGPQFF. The CDR3 region has the DNA TGTGCCAGCAGCCAAGTGCTAGCGGGAGGGCCTCAGTTCTTC. The rearrangement joins TRBV14 to TRBJ2-1; 12 nucleotides match TRBD2. Germline assignment: CDR1 SGHDN and CDR2 FVKESK. The CDR3 totals 14 residues. With 1 base clipped from V and 13 bases from J, the junction kept 5 bases outside the gene matches.

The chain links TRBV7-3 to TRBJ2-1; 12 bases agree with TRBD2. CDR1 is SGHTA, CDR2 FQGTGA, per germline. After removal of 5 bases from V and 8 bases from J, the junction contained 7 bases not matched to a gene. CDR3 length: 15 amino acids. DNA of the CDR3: TGTGCCAGCAGCCCGGCTAGCGGGAGGGTCGATGAGCAGTTCTTC. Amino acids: CASSPASGRVDEQFF.

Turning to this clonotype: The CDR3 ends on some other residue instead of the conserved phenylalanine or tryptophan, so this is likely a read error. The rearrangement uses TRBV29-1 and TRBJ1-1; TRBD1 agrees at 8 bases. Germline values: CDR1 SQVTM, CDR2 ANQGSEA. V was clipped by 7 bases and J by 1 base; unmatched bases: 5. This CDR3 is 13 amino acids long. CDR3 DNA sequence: TGCAGCGCCCAGGGGGCTGGGAACACTGAAGCTTTCGTT. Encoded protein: CSAQGAGNTEAFV.

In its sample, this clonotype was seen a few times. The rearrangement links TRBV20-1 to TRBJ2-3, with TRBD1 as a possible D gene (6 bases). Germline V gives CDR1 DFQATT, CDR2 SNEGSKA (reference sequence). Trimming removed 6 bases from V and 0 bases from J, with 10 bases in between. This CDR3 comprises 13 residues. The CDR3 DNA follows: TGCAGTGCCCGCAGGGGAAGCACAGATACGCAGTATTTT. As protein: CSARRGSTDTQYF.

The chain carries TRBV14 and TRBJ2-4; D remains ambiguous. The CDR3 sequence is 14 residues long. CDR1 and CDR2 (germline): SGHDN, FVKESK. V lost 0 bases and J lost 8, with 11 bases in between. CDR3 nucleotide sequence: TGTGCCAGCAGCCAAGATGTTAGTCAGGACATTCAGTACTTC. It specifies CASSQDVSQDIQYF.

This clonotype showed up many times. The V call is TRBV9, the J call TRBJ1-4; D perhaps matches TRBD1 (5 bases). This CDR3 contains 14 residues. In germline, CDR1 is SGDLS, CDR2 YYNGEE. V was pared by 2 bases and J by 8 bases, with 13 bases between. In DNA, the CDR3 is TGTGCCAGCAGCGTGACAGCGGGAGGCGAAAAACTGTTTTTT. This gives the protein CASSVTAGGEKLFF.

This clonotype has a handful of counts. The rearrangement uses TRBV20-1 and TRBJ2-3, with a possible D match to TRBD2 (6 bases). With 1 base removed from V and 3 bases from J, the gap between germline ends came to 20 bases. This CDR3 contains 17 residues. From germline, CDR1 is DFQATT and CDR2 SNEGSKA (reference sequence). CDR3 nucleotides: TGCAGTGCTAGAGTGTCGTTAGCGGAATACCTTACAGATACGCAGTATTTT. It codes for CSARVSLAEYLTDTQYF.

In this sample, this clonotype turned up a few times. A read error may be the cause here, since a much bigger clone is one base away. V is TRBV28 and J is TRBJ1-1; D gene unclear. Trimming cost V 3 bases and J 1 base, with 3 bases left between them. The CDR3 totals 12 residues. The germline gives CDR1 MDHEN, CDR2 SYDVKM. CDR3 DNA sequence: TGTGCCAGCAGTTTGTGGAACACTGAAGCTTTCTTT. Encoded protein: CASSLWNTEAFF.

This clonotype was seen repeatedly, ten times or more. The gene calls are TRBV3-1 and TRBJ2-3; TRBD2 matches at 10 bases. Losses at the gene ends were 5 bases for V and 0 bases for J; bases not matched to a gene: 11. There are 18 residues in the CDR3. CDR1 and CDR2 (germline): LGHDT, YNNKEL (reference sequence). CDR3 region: CASSSREASGRSTDTQYF. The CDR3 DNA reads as TGTGCCAGCAGCTCCCGTGAGGCTAGCGGGAGAAGCACAGATACGCAGTATTTT.

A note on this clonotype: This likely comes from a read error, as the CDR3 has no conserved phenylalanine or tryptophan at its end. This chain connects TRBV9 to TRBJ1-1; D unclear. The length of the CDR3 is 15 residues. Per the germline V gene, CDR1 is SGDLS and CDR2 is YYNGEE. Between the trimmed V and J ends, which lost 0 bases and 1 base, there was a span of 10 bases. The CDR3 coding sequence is TGTGCCAGCAGCGTAGGAAACCTACCGAACACTGAAGCTTTCTCT. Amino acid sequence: CASSVGNLPNTEAFS.

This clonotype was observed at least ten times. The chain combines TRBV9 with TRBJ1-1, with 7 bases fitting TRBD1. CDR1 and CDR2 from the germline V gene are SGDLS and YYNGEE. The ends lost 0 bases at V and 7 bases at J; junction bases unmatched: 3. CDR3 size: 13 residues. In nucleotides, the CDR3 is TGTGCCAGCAGCGTAGGGTCAGGGGGTGAAGCTTTCTTT. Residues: CASSVGSGGEAFF.

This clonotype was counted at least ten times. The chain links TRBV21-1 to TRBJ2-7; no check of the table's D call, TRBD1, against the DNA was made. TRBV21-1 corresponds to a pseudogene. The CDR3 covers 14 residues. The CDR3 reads CASSKKRTTYEQYF. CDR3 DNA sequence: TGTGCCAGCAGCAAGAAGCGGACAACCTACGAGCAGTACTTC.

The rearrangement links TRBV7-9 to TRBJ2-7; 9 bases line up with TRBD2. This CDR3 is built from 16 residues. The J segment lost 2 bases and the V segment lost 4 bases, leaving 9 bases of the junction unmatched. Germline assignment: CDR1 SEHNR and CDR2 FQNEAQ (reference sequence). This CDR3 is CASSSNSGSGTYEQYF. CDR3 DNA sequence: TGTGCCAGCAGCTCTAATAGCGGGAGTGGGACCTACGAGCAGTACTTC.

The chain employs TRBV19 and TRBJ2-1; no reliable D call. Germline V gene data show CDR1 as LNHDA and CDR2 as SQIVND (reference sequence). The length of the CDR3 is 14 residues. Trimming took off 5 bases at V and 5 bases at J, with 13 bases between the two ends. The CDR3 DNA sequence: TGTGCCAGTAGTCTCCGACCCTCAGACAATGAGCAGTTCTTC. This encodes CASSLRPSDNEQFF.

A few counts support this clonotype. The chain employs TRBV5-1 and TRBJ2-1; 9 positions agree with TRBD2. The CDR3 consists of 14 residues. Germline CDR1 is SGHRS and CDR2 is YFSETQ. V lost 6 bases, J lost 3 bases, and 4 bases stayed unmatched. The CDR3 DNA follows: TGCGCCAGCACGGGCGGGGGGGGCTACAATGAGCAGTTCTTC. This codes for CASTGGGGYNEQFF.